The 15 T cell receptor beta chains below all came from one sample that was sequenced in a study of regulatory T cells in long-lasting Graves disease. Construction of the TCR beta libraries employed iRepertoire HTBI primers in conjunction with Arm-PCR of CDR3 regions. TCRdb analysed the multiplex PCR reads with MiXCR anew, one entry per CDR3 protein. The sample lists 360,000 or so distinct CDR3 sequences; 16% were seen once. The time point denotes: newly diagnosed GD, antithyroid drugs for less than 3 months. Scientists built the TCR library using RNA that was extracted from PBMCs. The data also belong to a second study, concerning T cells in Graves' hyperthyroidism and ophthalmopathy.

The input for sequencing was peripheral blood mononuclear cells (PBMCs), taken at new diagnosis, from a patient treated with antithyroid drugs. The origin of the receptors is a man in his forties with Graves disease.

Ten or more counts support this clonotype. The rearrangement joins TRBV6-2 or TRBV6-3 to TRBJ1-5; D gene uncertain. The CDR3 consists of 16 residues. From germline, CDR1 is MNHEY and CDR2 SVGEGT. V was cut by 5 bases and J by 0 bases, with 14 bases left in between. CDR3 nucleotide sequence: TGTGCCAGCAGTGAAGTATTAGGGATTAGCAATCAGCCCCAGCATTTT. Translation: CASSEVLGISNQPQHF.

This clonotype has more than one count but fewer than ten. The rearrangement joins TRBV20-1 to TRBJ1-2; no firm D call. The V end lost 0 bases, the J end lost 3 bases, and 8 bases lay between the germline ends. The germline gives CDR1 DFQATT, CDR2 SNEGSKA (reference sequence). The CDR3 spans 13 residues. The CDR3 loop reads CSARDPVYYGYTF. CDR3 sequence (DNA): TGCAGTGCTAGAGACCCAGTTTACTATGGCTACACCTTC.

In its sample, this clonotype was seen many times. This chain joins TRBV2 and TRBJ2-1, with 11 bases matching TRBD2. V shed 2 bases, J shed 3 bases, and the junction held 6 bases outside the gene matches. In germline, CDR1 is SNHLY, CDR2 FYNNEI. The length of the CDR3 is 17 residues. CDR3 sequence reads: CASSELSSGGFYNEQFF. The DNA of the CDR3 is TGTGCCAGCAGTGAACTATCTAGCGGGGGGTTCTACAATGAGCAGTTCTTC.

This clonotype occurred many times. The CDR3 nucleotides are TGTGCCAGCAGCCACAGACAGGGGAACTACGAGCAGTACTTC. Translating it yields CASSHRQGNYEQYF. The rearrangement links TRBV11-2 to TRBJ2-7; 8 bases map to TRBD1. V lost 5 bases and J lost 3; bases outside the gene matches: 6. This CDR3 has 14 residues. The germline CDR1 and CDR2 sequences are SGHAT and FQNNGV. Combining the CDR3 with reference TRBV11-2 and TRBJ2-7 gives the whole variable domain EAGVAQSPRYKIIEKRQSVAFWCNPISGHATLYWYQQILGQGPKLLIQFQNNGVVDDSQLPKDRFSAERLKGVDSTLKIQPAKLEDSAVYLCASSHRQGNYEQYFGPGTRLTVT.

This clonotype was counted a few times. J is TRBJ2-3 and V is TRBV19, with 11 nucleotides matching TRBD1. V lost 3 bases, J lost 4 bases, and 0 bases stayed unmatched. This CDR3 region has 14 residues. Germline values: CDR1 LNHDA, CDR2 SQIVND (reference sequence). CDR3 DNA: TGTGCCAGTAGTATGGGACAGGGGGCAGATACGCAGTATTTT. It encodes CASSMGQGADTQYF.

For this clonotype: A read error likely explains this, since a far larger clone differs by one base. This chain links TRBV6-2 or TRBV6-3 with TRBJ2-1; 7 positions match TRBD2. The tail of the sequence fits TRBJ2-5 better, so the J call may be wrong. This CDR3 is built from 16 residues. CDR1 is MNHEY, CDR2 SVGEGT, per germline. DNA for the CDR3: TGTGCCAGCAGTTACTGGTCCGGGGGGTACCGAGAGACCCAGTACTTC. Encoded protein: CASSYWSGGYRETQYF.

This clonotype has just one count. The junction shows a germline mismatch at one end, possibly a read error. The rearrangement joins TRBV7-3 to TRBJ2-3, with TRBD2 matching over 9 bases. The CDR3 is 16 amino acids. Germline CDR1 reads SGHTA; CDR2 reads FQGTGA. Written as DNA, the CDR3 is TGTGCCAGCAGCCTGTTAGCGGGGGAGAGCATAGATACGCAGTATTTT. It translates to CASSLLAGESIDTQYF.

The CDR3 loop reads CASTDHLGQGAEKLFF. As DNA, the CDR3 is TGTGCCAGCACTGATCATCTGGGACAGGGAGCTGAAAAACTGTTTTTT. The chain uses TRBV6-1 and TRBJ1-4; 9 bases are a match to TRBD1. The V gene's germline CDR1 is MNHNS and CDR2 SASEGT. Germline trimming cut 7 bases from V and 7 bases from J; bases unmatched to any gene: 13. This CDR3 spans 16 amino acids.

The chain recombines TRBV19 with TRBJ2-4; D unresolved. CDR3 length equals 15 residues. Germline V CDR1 and CDR2: LNHDA, SQIVND (reference sequence). The germline V and J ends were trimmed by 5 bases and 1 base, with 12 bases remaining between them. This CDR3 is CASSPGLLAKNIQYF. The CDR3 bases are TGTGCCAGTAGTCCAGGCCTACTGGCCAAAAACATTCAGTACTTC. Based on the CDR3 plus reference TRBV19 and TRBJ2-4, the full variable domain is DGGITQSPKYLFRKEGQNVTLSCEQNLNHDAMYWYRQDPGQGLRLIYYSQIVNDFQKGDIAEGYSVSREKKESFPLTVTSAQKNPTAFYLCASSPGLLAKNIQYFGAGTRLSVL.

This clonotype was seen a handful of times. V and J are TRBV28 and TRBJ1-6, with a weak D call TRBD1 (6 bases). Germline V gene lookup returns CDR1 MDHEN and CDR2 SYDVKM. This CDR3 has 12 amino acids. V was trimmed by 6 bases and J by 10 bases, leaving 10 bases between them. CDR3 sequence: CASRGADSPLHF. In DNA form, the CDR3 reads TGTGCCAGCAGGGGGGCGGACTCACCCCTCCACTTT.

The table lists this clonotype with many counts. J is TRBJ2-1 and V is TRBV2; D tentatively fits TRBD1 or TRBD2 (7 bases each). The V gene's germline CDR1 is SNHLY and CDR2 FYNNEI. The ends were cut back, 8 bases at V and 9 bases at J, with 23 bases in the middle. The CDR3 has 15 residues. This chain's CDR3 is CASPTSSGGGGEQFF. CDR3 bases: TGTGCCAGCCCGACTAGCTCAGGGGGTGGCGGTGAGCAGTTCTTC.

The V call is TRBV10-3, the J call TRBJ2-2; 7 bases are shared with TRBD2. V shed 6 bases and J 3 bases; nucleotides not matched to a gene: 4. CDR3 length equals 14 residues. Germline CDR1 is ENHRY and CDR2 is SYGVKD. In nucleotides, the CDR3 is TGTGCCATCAGGCGGGACTATTACACCGGGGAGCTGTTTTTT. Translation gives CAIRRDYYTGELFF.

This clonotype was detected ten times or more. The chain employs TRBV3-1 and TRBJ1-5; 11 nucleotides line up with TRBD1. The CDR3 totals 15 residues. The V gene end was trimmed by 4 bases and the J gene end by 5 bases; junction bases not matched to a gene: 4. Germline assignment: CDR1 LGHDT and CDR2 YNNKEL (reference sequence). The CDR3: CASSRGQGGYQPQHF. The CDR3 region has the DNA TGTGCCAGCAGCCGGGGACAGGGGGGTTATCAGCCCCAGCATTTT.

The chain links TRBV5-5 to TRBJ2-7; D is uncertain. Per germline, CDR1 SGHKS and CDR2 YYEKEE (reference sequence). This CDR3 is built from 15 residues. V gave up 0 bases and J gave up 3 bases, with 13 bases separating them. The DNA of the CDR3 is TGTGCCAGCAGCTTGGCGCCGCTGGTCAACTACGAGCAGTACTTC. Protein sequence: CASSLAPLVNYEQYF.

At least ten counts were recorded for this clonotype. The CDR3 sequence: CASSLQFNTEAFF. The CDR3, as DNA: TGTGCCAGCAGTTTACAGTTCAACACTGAAGCTTTCTTT. The chain employs TRBV28 and TRBJ1-1; D ambiguous. The CDR3 has 13 amino acids. Germline V gene lookup returns CDR1 MDHEN and CDR2 SYDVKM. V lost 2 bases, J lost 2 bases, and 6 bases lay in between.